This entry lists 2 T cell receptor beta chains sequenced from one sample in a study of Ad26.COV2.S vaccination and SARS-CoV-2 variants. The assay was immunoSEQ multiplex PCR, and TCRdb's table has in-frame clones only and misses some. Altogether 440,000 or so clones are present, less than 95% being singletons, with the ten largest covering 4.3%. The treatment here: 15 to 20 received Ad26.COV2.S at low or high dose, single or two shots; about 5 received placebo; per-sample allocation not given. Specimen acquisition occurred on day 63 following the initial vaccine or placebo injection. This specimen consisted of peripheral blood, obtained in a trial of Ad26.COV2.S vaccine versus placebo. The receptors here all came from a person aged 18-60 years who received the Ad26.COV2.S COVID-19 vaccine or a placebo.

J is TRBJ2-7 and V is TRBV5-6, with D tentatively TRBD1 (6 bases). From germline, CDR1 is SGHDT and CDR2 YYEEEE. V lost 4 bases and J 6 bases, leaving 11 bases between the germline ends. This CDR3 is 12 amino acids long. In nucleotides, the CDR3 is TGTGCCAGCAGCACAGGGTTGGGCGAGCAGTACTTC. Amino acid sequence: CASSTGLGEQYF.

The chain recombines TRBV3-1 (or the pseudogene TRBV3-2) with TRBJ1-4; D ambiguous. The CDR3 runs to 16 residues. The V gene lost 4 bases and the J gene lost 7 bases, with 19 bases spanning the gap. Germline assignment: CDR1 LGHDT and CDR2 YNNKEL (reference sequence). CDR3 loop: CASSLNTHRDLEKLFF. The CDR3 coding sequence is TGTGCCAGCAGCCTGAACACACACCGTGACCTTGAAAAACTGTTTTTT.